These 29 T cell receptor beta chains were sequenced from one sample in a study of early stage breast cancer tumors (dated by TCRdb to 2015 to 2018). The library was generated by the immunoSEQ multiplex PCR assay. Held by TCRdb, this immuneACCESS table contains in-frame sequences only and omits some clones. Under half of the omission traces to an unresolved V gene where checked; the cause of the rest is unknown. This sample gives 5,000 to 6,500 clones in total; about 70% of them show up just once. The ten largest clones represent more than 15% of the sample. The sequencing input was breast tumor tissue. These receptors came from a person aged 55 to 70 with breast cancer.

The chain carries TRBV2 and TRBJ2-7, with D uncertain. Germline CDR1 is SNHLY and CDR2 is FYNNEI. The CDR3 consists of 11 residues. Trimming removed 3 bases at V and 4 bases at J, with 4 bases between. The CDR3 here is CASSDKYEQYF. The CDR3 bases are TGTGCCAGCAGTGACAAATACGAGCAGTACTTC.

Only one count was recorded for this clone. The chain links TRBV7-2 to TRBJ2-7; maybe TRBD2 (7 bases). Germline CDR1 SGHTA, CDR2 FQGNSA. Trimming cost V 2 bases and J 0 bases, with 17 bases left between them. The CDR3 is 17 amino acids. CDR3 DNA sequence: TGTGCCAGCAGCTTATCGAGAGGGGGGGGGAGCTCCTACGAGCAGTACTTC. Translated: CASSLSRGGGSSYEQYF.

The chain joins TRBV6-9 to TRBJ2-6; D is undetermined. The CDR3 extends over 18 amino acids. Trimming removed 5 bases at V and 5 bases at J, with 22 bases between. Germline-derived CDR1 and CDR2 are MNHGY and SVAAGI. The CDR3 spells CASSGRLLRQSRANVLTF. The DNA for the CDR3 is TGTGCCAGCAGTGGCCGCTTGTTACGACAAAGTCGGGCCAACGTCCTGACTTTC.

This chain uses TRBV19 with TRBJ2-1; 8 bases align to TRBD2. J was trimmed by 5 bases and V by 4 bases; bases with no gene match: 7. This CDR3 comprises 15 residues. In germline, CDR1 is LNHDA, CDR2 SQIVND (reference sequence). CDR3: CASSTSGGLHNEQFF. In DNA, the CDR3 is TGTGCCAGTAGTACCAGCGGGGGACTCCACAATGAGCAGTTCTTC.

This chain connects TRBV10-2 to TRBJ1-2; D is unresolved. The CDR3 runs 13 residues. CDR1 is WSHSY and CDR2 is SAAADI in the germline V gene. The V end lost 4 bases, the J end lost 8 bases, and 14 bases lay between the germline ends. Here the CDR3 reads CASSAGSVNGYTF. CDR3 nucleotides: TGCGCCAGCAGTGCTGGCAGCGTTAACGGCTACACCTTC.

The genes are TRBV9 and TRBJ2-1; TRBD2 aligns across 12 bases. Germline lookup yields CDR1 SGDLS and CDR2 YYNGEE. After removal of 0 bases from V and 7 bases from J, the junction contained 5 bases not matched to a gene. CDR3 length: 16 amino acids. The CDR3 is CASSVGGLAGGNEQFF. CDR3 sequence (DNA): TGTGCCAGCAGCGTAGGAGGGCTAGCGGGGGGGAATGAGCAGTTCTTC.

The chain has TRBV7-8 and TRBJ2-3, with TRBD2 matching 13 bases. The germline gives CDR1 SGHVS, CDR2 FQNEAQ. The J segment lost 6 bases and the V segment lost 2 bases, leaving 5 bases of the junction unmatched. The CDR3 length is 16 residues. The CDR3 DNA sequence: TGTGCCAGCAGCTTAAGGACTAGCGGGAGTAGGGATACGCAGTATTTT. This encodes CASSLRTSGSRDTQYF.

This clone was counted only a few times. The chain has TRBV29-1 and TRBJ2-7; D is unresolved. V gave up 6 bases and J gave up 2 bases, with 17 bases separating them. Germline CDR1 SQVTM, CDR2 ANQGSEA. CDR3 length: 14 amino acids. The CDR3 DNA sequence: TGCAGCGTCGTCCTGTGGAGCCAGCCCTACGAGCAGTACTTC. Translating gives CSVVLWSQPYEQYF.

The V gene is TRBV9, the J gene TRBJ1-2, with D maybe TRBD1 (5 bases). This CDR3 contains 13 residues. Germline V lookup: CDR1 SGDLS, CDR2 YYNGEE. Trimming took off 3 bases at V and 5 bases at J, with 11 bases between the two ends. The CDR3 bases are TGTGCCAGCAGCGCTTTGGAGGGGTATGGCTACACCTTC. Translation gives CASSALEGYGYTF.

This clone was seen only once. The chain uses TRBV4-3 and TRBJ1-4; the match to TRBD1 covers 9 bases. The CDR3 loop spans 13 amino acids. Germline loops: CDR1 LGHNA, CDR2 YSLEER. V gave up 4 bases and J gave up 8 bases; unmatched junction bases: 2. The CDR3 sequence: CASSLGQGEKLFF. In DNA form, the CDR3 reads TGCGCCAGCAGCCTGGGACAGGGCGAAAAACTGTTTTTT.

The gene calls are TRBV25-1 and TRBJ2-2; D gene unclear. The V gene's germline CDR1 is MGHDK and CDR2 SYGVNS. The CDR3 consists of 14 residues. V lost 4 bases, J lost 5 bases, and 11 bases lay in between. CDR3 region: CASSALRWTGELFF. The DNA for the CDR3 is TGTGCCAGCAGTGCGCTCAGGTGGACCGGGGAGCTGTTTTTT.

This chain joins TRBV29-1 and TRBJ2-2, with TRBD1 identical over 10 bases. V lost 4 bases, J lost 5 bases, and 7 bases stayed unmatched. Germline CDR1 is SQVTM and CDR2 is ANQGSEA. CDR3 length: 15 residues. This CDR3 is CSVGSTGGRTGELFF. The CDR3 DNA reads TGCAGCGTTGGTTCGACAGGGGGCAGGACCGGGGAGCTGTTTTTT.

The V and J genes are TRBV5-6 and TRBJ2-5, with D unresolved. The V end was cut by 8 bases, the J end by 2 bases, with 7 bases between. Germline CDR1 SGHDT, CDR2 YYEEEE. This CDR3 is 11 amino acids long. The chain's CDR3 is CASGSQETQYF. In DNA form, the CDR3 reads TGTGCCAGTGGGTCACAAGAGACCCAGTACTTC.

V is TRBV7-9 and J is TRBJ1-4; TRBD1 is a possible D gene (5 bases). CDR1 is SEHNR, CDR2 FQNEAQ, per germline (reference sequence). The V end lost 5 bases, the J end lost 8 bases, and 21 bases lay between the germline ends. The CDR3 runs to 16 residues. As DNA, the CDR3 is TGTGCCAGCAGCCCCCACCAGGCCCGATCAGGGGAAAAACTGTTTTTT. It codes for CASSPHQARSGEKLFF.

This clone was counted once. The gene calls are TRBV11-2 and TRBJ2-1, with 8 positions matching TRBD1. Per the germline V gene, CDR1 is SGHAT and CDR2 is FQNNGV. CDR3 length: 16 residues. Germline trimming cut 6 bases from V and 12 bases from J; bases unmatched to any gene: 19. In DNA form, the CDR3 reads TGTGCCAGCAGTCTCCGGGGGACAGGAATCACAGGTGGGCAGTTCTTC. Translation: CASSLRGTGITGGQFF.

The chain links TRBV29-1 to TRBJ2-7; D may be TRBD1 (6 bases). The CDR3 consists of 12 residues. Trimming took off 1 base at V and 2 bases at J, with 6 bases between the two ends. Germline lookup yields CDR1 SQVTM and CDR2 ANQGSEA. CDR3 coding DNA: TGCAGCGTTGAAGGGACAGCCTACGAGCAGTACTTC. This sequence encodes CSVEGTAYEQYF.

This rearrangement joins TRBV28 to TRBJ1-4; possible D gene TRBD1, 6 bases. There are 12 residues in the CDR3. With 10 bases removed from V and 3 bases from J, the gap between germline ends came to 9 bases. Germline V gene data show CDR1 as MDHEN and CDR2 as SYDVKM. The CDR3 is CATRTANEKLFF. CDR3 DNA sequence: TGTGCCACCCGGACAGCTAATGAAAAACTGTTTTTT.

V and J are TRBV29-1 and TRBJ1-1; perhaps TRBD1 as D (5 bases). Deletions cut 5 bases from V and 4 bases from J, with 8 bases between. The CDR3 is made up of 11 amino acids. Germline V gene data show CDR1 as SQVTM and CDR2 as ANQGSEA. CDR3 sequence: CSVSGATEAFF. The CDR3 DNA follows: TGCAGCGTTAGCGGGGCCACTGAAGCTTTCTTT.

CDR3 DNA sequence: TGTGCCAGCAGTAGAGGGACTAGCGGGAGATCTGAGACCCAGTACTTC. Its protein product is CASSRGTSGRSETQYF. This sequence joins TRBV27 and TRBJ2-5, with TRBD2 identical over 14 bases. Looked up from germline, CDR1 is MNHEY and CDR2 is SMNVEV (reference sequence). Germline trimming cut 5 bases from V and 5 bases from J; bases unmatched to any gene: 7. The CDR3 runs 16 residues.

The chain links TRBV7-8 to TRBJ1-3; TRBD1 is a possible D gene (5 bases). The CDR3 is 14 amino acids. Trimming removed 7 bases from V and 0 bases from J, with 10 bases in between. Germline loops: CDR1 SGHVS, CDR2 FQNEAQ. CDR3 bases: TGTGCCAGCATGGGGGTACTCTCTGGAAACACCATATATTTT. Protein: CASMGVLSGNTIYF. The whole variable domain, filled in from reference TRBV7-8 and TRBJ1-3, reads GAGVSQSPRYKVAKRGQDVALRCDPISGHVSLFWYQQALGQGPEFLTYFQNEAQLDKSGLPSDRFFAERPEGSVSTLKIQRTQQEDSAVYLCASMGVLSGNTIYFGEGSWLTVV.

The chain is built from TRBV1 and TRBJ2-3; TRBD2 was called by the table and not checked on the DNA. TRBV1 is a listed pseudogene. The CDR3 runs to 18 residues. The CDR3 loop is CTSGPEIILRGAGDTQYF. In nucleotides, the CDR3 is TGCACCAGCGGCCCCGAAATTATTTTGCGGGGGGCGGGAGATACGCAGTATTTT.

The chain joins TRBV4-2 to TRBJ1-3, with 9 bases fitting TRBD1. The germline gives CDR1 LGHNA, CDR2 YNFKEQ. The CDR3 extends over 16 amino acids. J was trimmed by 7 bases and V by 3 bases; bases with no gene match: 10. The CDR3 here is CASSQSEGQGRNTIYF. CDR3 nucleotides: TGTGCCAGCAGCCAGTCCGAGGGACAGGGAAGGAACACCATATATTTT.

This sequence joins TRBV10-3 and TRBJ1-2, with 9 positions matching TRBD1. The CDR3 extends over 14 amino acids. The V gene's germline CDR1 is ENHRY and CDR2 SYGVKD. V shed 4 bases and J 5 bases; nucleotides not matched to a gene: 5. CDR3 nucleotide sequence: TGTGCCATCAGTGGGGACAGGGAAGTTTATGGCTACACCTTC. Translating gives CAISGDREVYGYTF.

The J gene is TRBJ2-3, the V gene TRBV5-1, with unresolved D. Trimming removed 0 bases from V and 2 bases from J, with 10 bases in between. CDR3 length: 15 residues. Germline V gene lookup returns CDR1 SGHRS and CDR2 YFSETQ. The CDR3 DNA sequence: TGCGCCAGCAGCTTGGCGCGGCTAATCACAGATACGCAGTATTTT. This encodes CASSLARLITDTQYF. Based on the CDR3 plus reference TRBV5-1 and TRBJ2-3, the full variable domain is KAGVTQTPRYLIKTRGQQVTLSCSPISGHRSVSWYQQTPGQGLQFLFEYFSETQRNKGNFPGRFSGRQFSNSRSEMNVSTLELGDSALYLCASSLARLITDTQYFGPGTRLTVL.

The chain couples TRBV6-5 to TRBJ2-5; TRBD1 might be the D (5 bases). The ends were cut back, 0 bases at V and 1 base at J, with 12 bases in the middle. The V gene's germline CDR1 is MNHEY and CDR2 SVGAGI. The CDR3 totals 16 residues. As DNA, the CDR3 is TGTGCCAGCAGTTACTCGTGGGGCGGATTCCAAGAGACCCAGTACTTC. As protein: CASSYSWGGFQETQYF.

The chain is built from TRBV28 and TRBJ2-5; D call uncertain. V shed 3 bases and J shed 2 bases, with 4 bases lying between them. This CDR3 comprises 12 residues. Looked up from germline, CDR1 is MDHEN and CDR2 is SYDVKM. The CDR3 protein is CASSFGQETQYF. In DNA form, the CDR3 reads TGTGCCAGCAGTTTCGGGCAAGAGACCCAGTACTTC.

The chain couples TRBV7-9 to TRBJ1-1; D is ambiguous. Trimming removed 2 bases at V and 4 bases at J, with 11 bases between. The CDR3 totals 14 residues. The germline V gene encodes CDR1 SEHNR and CDR2 FQNEAQ (reference sequence). The CDR3 coding sequence is TGTGCCAGCAGCTTAACCCGCAGGAGCACTGAAGCTTTCTTT. Amino acids: CASSLTRRSTEAFF.

This clone has just one count. The gene calls are TRBV4-1 and TRBJ2-3; D is perhaps TRBD1 (5 bases). The CDR3 totals 15 residues. CDR1 and CDR2 from the germline V gene are MGHRA and YSYEKL. With 0 bases removed from V and 1 base from J, the gap between germline ends came to 8 bases. CDR3 amino acids: CASSQEPGRTDTQYF. For the CDR3, the DNA is TGCGCCAGCAGCCAAGAGCCAGGGCGCACAGATACGCAGTATTTT.

The chain recombines TRBV7-9 with TRBJ2-5; D is unclear. The CDR3 consists of 14 residues. Between the trimmed V and J ends, which lost 4 bases and 5 bases, there was a span of 14 bases. CDR1 and CDR2 (germline): SEHNR, FQNEAQ (reference sequence). The CDR3 sequence is CASSSGSVRETQYF. CDR3 in DNA: TGTGCCAGCAGCTCTGGATCCGTACGGGAGACCCAGTACTTC.